The sequence of this T cell receptor beta chain was determined in a study of vaccination effects on CD4 cells after COVID-19 (dated by TCRdb to between 2021 and 2023). For context, the study as a whole: The ViraFEST assay stimulated PBMC with viral peptide pools and then used TCR sequencing to identify antigen-specific CD4+ T cell clonotypes by expansion. Two doses of either the BNT162b2 or the mRNA-1273 mRNA SARS-CoV-2 vaccine were administered to participants. Pre-vaccine samples from a couple of convalescent patients were drawn 16 days and one week before the first dose, 142 and 148 days after COVID-19 diagnosis. Two million PBMC per well were cultured in IMDM with about 4.5% human AB serum, roughly 10 IU/ml IL-2 and gentamicin, plus 10 ug/ml peptides. SARS-CoV-2 spike-specific CD4+ TCR repertoires were compared before and after mRNA vaccination in COVID-19 convalescent patients and in infection-naive vaccine recipients. The full study included 9 to 10 COVID-19 convalescent patients and a handful of SARS-CoV-2-naive healthy vaccine recipients. The Oncomine TCR Beta short-read assay on an Illumina iSeq 100 was used to sequence cultures from other donors in the study.

After about 9 days of culture, CD4+ T cells were isolated with the EasySep CD4+ T cell isolation kit. Convalescent patients had PCR-confirmed SARS-CoV-2 infection between March and December 2020, before Alpha, Beta and Delta variants emerged in the United States. Half of the culture medium was replaced with fresh IL-2-containing medium on days 3 and 7. Unless noted otherwise, every peptide stimulation condition was grown in triplicate wells. PBMC were separated from whole blood using Ficoll-Paque Plus gradient centrifugation and were then either cryopreserved at -140C or used fresh. The QIAamp micro DNA kit was used to extract genomic DNA from the cultured CD4+ T cells. Based on the germline V gene, the CDR1 and CDR2 sequences are KGHDR and SFDVKD. V loses 5 bases at its end and J loses 2 bases; junction bases beyond the gene matches: 5. Measured from the cysteine to the phenylalanine, the CDR3 is 16 residues long. The retained sequence is limited to the CDR3, 48 bases, with the frame set at the first base.

A note on this clone: The antigen this receptor binds is unknown. One base away there is no much larger clone; base qualities are not given.

The library came from the immunoSEQ multiplex PCR assay. DNA from the CD4+ T cells that had been cultured and isolated underwent TCR beta CDR3 sequencing. Per the original workflow: Non-productive TCR sequences were removed and reads were trimmed to the CDR3 region, keeping CDR3s of at least 7 amino acids. The MANAFEST web app was used to identify antigen-specific clonotypes by comparing expansion in peptide wells with expansion in reference cultures. For clones to be considered positive, expansion at FDR<0.05 versus reference and all other wells, an odds ratio above 5, and a frequency above 0.1% in two replicate wells were required. Clonotypes significantly expanded in SARS-CoV-2 spike wells and in at least one common cold coronavirus spike condition were defined as cross-reactive. Using the stringdist R package, CDR3 similarity was measured by Levenshtein distance, and unrooted trees were constructed with ape in R 3.6.1. TCRdb re-hosts the immuneACCESS table, in-frame sequences only. Its copies lack some clones; in the studies checked, an unresolved V gene accounts for under half of them, and the cause for the rest is not known. From that table come the V and J calls and clone size; the DNA was used to work out D and trimming. The sample has about 46,000 clones on record, approximately 74% of them singletons. Of the sample, around 8.1% falls within the top ten clones.

Here is what the overall study found, with its caveats: The study was limited by a small number of convalescent patients and lacked early post-infection timepoints. In convalescent patients, the post-vaccine spike-reactive repertoire consisted mainly of new vaccine-induced clones, largely distinct from infection-induced clones. Clones induced by infection and clones induced by vaccination both contracted markedly at late timepoints after vaccination, which fits with T cell responses waning over time.

The sequence came from a human donor who had a prior SARS-CoV-2 infection. The sample consisted of CD4+ T cells from PBMCs cultured without peptide, taken before COVID-19 vaccination. The chain is assembled from TRBV24-1 and TRBJ2-2; 9 bases in between match TRBD1. The nucleotides are TGTGCCACCAGTGTCGGGACAGGGAAAAACACCGGGGAGCTGTTTTTT. Its protein reads: CATSVGTGKNTGELFF.